This T cell receptor beta chain stems from a study of early T cells in non-severe SARS-CoV-2 infection. Study-wide results and caveats: VDJdb-based annotation leaned toward anti-spike CD8 responses and missed private and CD4 specificities.

This clonotype was seen ten or more times. Its cognate antigen is unknown. The V gene lost 7 bases and the J gene lost 2 bases, with 15 bases spanning the gap. This CDR3 has 15 amino acids. Individual cDNA molecules received unique molecular identifiers during library preparation. TCRdb itself ran the 5' RACE reads through MiXCR, one entry per CDR3 protein. The table shows 20,000 to 25,000 distinct CDR3 sequences, with nearly 5% occurring only once. The origin of this receptor is an adult who was a healthcare worker with PCR-confirmed SARS-CoV-2 infection or an uninfected control (not recorded which). The chain couples TRBV12-3 or TRBV12-4 to TRBJ2-1; tentative D call: TRBD2 (6 bases). The specimen sequenced was whole blood. This chain's CDR3 is CASTSRLATYNEQFF. CDR3 sequence (DNA): TGTGCCAGCACCTCTAGGCTAGCGACCTACAATGAGCAGTTCTTC.